The next 18 T cell receptor beta chains were all read from a single sample in a study of Tregs in tolerant kidney transplant recipients. Sequencing used immunoSEQ multiplex PCR; TCRdb keeps in-frame clones, though not all of them. This table holds under 55,000 clones. The input for sequencing was CD4+ T cells from blood, taken before the transplant. These receptors came from a human donor who received a combined kidney and bone marrow transplant.

Comment on this clone: The CDR3 end falls 3 residues outside the read, so it is completed with the germline J gene. This sequence joins TRBV6-1 and TRBJ2-5; no clear D gene. Trimming left V 2 bases short and J 1 base short, with 2 bases between. CDR1 is MNHNS and CDR2 is SASEGT in the germline V gene. This CDR3 has 12 amino acids. The CDR3 spells CASSELQETQYF. The covered CDR3 bases are TGTGCCAGCAGTGAACTCCAAGAGACC.

The DNA read from the CDR3 is TGTGCCAGCAGCTTAGGGGACAGGGTTTACAATGAG. Protein product: CASSLGDRVYNE. The CDR3 in its entirety is CASSLGDRVYNEQFF. V gene TRBV7-9 combines with J gene TRBJ2-1, with 9 bases matching TRBD1. The read ends 3 residues shy of where the CDR3 ends; the end is completed using the germline J gene. The CDR3 length is 15 residues. Germline loops: CDR1 SEHNR, CDR2 FQNEAQ (reference sequence). J was trimmed by 4 bases and V by 1 base; bases with no gene match: 2.

As concerns this clone: Read sequence stops 3 residues before the CDR3 end, and the germline J gene provides the missing end. J is TRBJ1-1 and V is TRBV10-3, with D uncertain. CDR3 length equals 14 residues. With 2 bases removed from V and 5 bases from J, the gap between germline ends came to 12 bases. CDR1 ENHRY and CDR2 SYGVKD come from the germline V gene. The CDR3 DNA, read in part, is TGTGCCATCAGTGAGACTTCTGTCCCGACTGAA. Protein product: CAISETSVPTE. The CDR3, in full, reads CAISETSVPTEAFF.

On this clone itself: The sequence runs out 3 residues before the end of the CDR3; the remainder is reconstructed from the germline J gene. This rearrangement joins TRBV2 to TRBJ2-3, with TRBD2 as a possible D gene (6 bases). CDR1 and CDR2 from the germline V gene are SNHLY and FYNNEI. The CDR3 totals 13 residues. Trimming removed 3 bases from V and 3 bases from J, with 7 bases in between. CDR3 DNA (partial): TGTGCCAGCAGTGAGGGGGGAACAGATACG. As protein: CASSEGGTDT. The full CDR3 protein reads CASSEGGTDTQYF.

Note on this clone: Mismatch with germline at one junction end may stem from a read error. From the germline J gene comes the end of the CDR3, since the read stops 3 residues before it. This rearrangement joins TRBV6-2 or TRBV6-3 to TRBJ2-7; 11 bases fit TRBD2. The length of the CDR3 is 16 residues. The germline V gene has CDR1 MNHEY and CDR2 SVGEGT. Incomplete CDR3 DNA: TGTGCTAGCAGCCACTTGGGACTAGCGGAGAACTACGAG. Translation gives CASSHLGLAENYE. The entire CDR3 is CASSHLGLAENYEQYF.

In regard to this clone: The DNA ends 3 residues before the CDR3 does, and the rest of the CDR3 is filled in from the germline J gene. The chain employs TRBV7-9 and TRBJ1-2; D gene unclear. Trimming pared 1 base from V and 2 bases from J, leaving 5 bases between. Germline V gene lookup returns CDR1 SEHNR and CDR2 FQNEAQ (reference sequence). The CDR3 extends over 13 amino acids. The CDR3 here is CASSLERNYGYTF. CDR3 DNA (partial): TGTGCCAGCAGCTTAGAACGGAACTATGGC.

Details on this clone: The sequenced fragment ends 3 residues before the CDR3 boundary, so the rest is inferred from the germline J gene. V is TRBV6-1 and J is TRBJ2-4, with D unclear. This CDR3 region has 13 residues. Germline V gene lookup returns CDR1 MNHNS and CDR2 SASEGT. Between the trimmed V and J ends, which lost 2 bases and 8 bases, there was a span of 10 bases. The sequenced part of the CDR3 DNA is TGTGCCAGCAGTGAAACGTCAGGTGACATT. It is translated as CASSETSGDI. The complete CDR3 sequence is CASSETSGDIQYF.

Details on this clone: Read data end 3 residues before the CDR3 end; the end is taken from the germline J gene. The V and J genes are TRBV7-8 and TRBJ1-3; 10 positions match TRBD1. CDR1 is SGHVS, CDR2 FQNEAQ, per germline. With 5 bases clipped from V and 4 bases from J, the junction kept 5 bases outside the gene matches. CDR3 size: 15 residues. Partial CDR3 DNA: TGTGCCAGCAGCACCTCGGGACAGGGGGGAAACACC. Amino acids: CASSTSGQGGNT. The CDR3 in full is CASSTSGQGGNTIYF.

As concerns this clone: The read ends 3 residues shy of where the CDR3 ends; the end is completed using the germline J gene. The rearrangement links TRBV19 to TRBJ1-4; D call uncertain. The germline V and J ends were trimmed by 3 bases and 1 base, with 15 bases remaining between them. Germline CDR1 is LNHDA and CDR2 is SQIVND (reference sequence). This CDR3 contains 17 residues. CDR3: CASSMPRKQRTNEKLFF. The DNA read from the CDR3 is TGTGCCAGTAGTATGCCCCGAAAGCAACGAACTAATGAAAAA.

A word on this clone: The DNA ends 3 residues before the CDR3 does, and the rest of the CDR3 is filled in from the germline J gene. The chain joins TRBV19 to TRBJ2-5, with a possible D match to TRBD2 (5 bases). The CDR3 extends over 17 amino acids. Looked up from germline, CDR1 is LNHDA and CDR2 is SQIVND (reference sequence). Trimming took 6 bases from V and 5 from J, leaving 25 bases between them. The part of the CDR3 DNA that was read is TGTGCCAGTAGCCCCATTTTGAAGGAGAGGGCCGCTGAGACC. Protein sequence: CASSPILKERAAET. The whole CDR3 sequence is CASSPILKERAAETQYF.

A word on this clone: The read falls 3 residues short of the CDR3 end, and the missing part is taken from the germline J gene. This sequence joins TRBV5-1 and TRBJ1-3, with D possibly matching TRBD1 (5 bases). The germline gives CDR1 SGHRS, CDR2 YFSETQ. V was cut by 0 bases and J by 0 bases, with 10 bases left in between. The CDR3 runs 16 residues. CDR3: CASSLGGVFSGNTIYF. The covered CDR3 bases are TGCGCCAGCAGCTTGGGAGGGGTCTTCTCTGGAAACACC.

Worth noting for this clone: The CDR3 goes on 3 residues after the read ends, and that part is filled in from the germline J gene. The V and J genes are TRBV18 and TRBJ1-6, with 9 bases fitting TRBD1. With 5 bases clipped from V and 7 bases from J, the junction kept 3 bases outside the gene matches. Looked up from germline, CDR1 is KGHSH and CDR2 is LQKENI. The CDR3 runs to 14 residues. The CDR3 protein is CASSSQGANSPLHF. Partial CDR3 DNA: TGTGCCAGCTCATCACAGGGGGCCAATTCACCC.

A word on this clone: The read terminates 3 residues ahead of where the CDR3 ends, so the germline J gene completes it. The chain couples TRBV6-2 or TRBV6-3 to TRBJ1-4, with TRBD1 identical over 10 bases. Germline CDR1 reads MNHEY; CDR2 reads SVGEGT. The CDR3 spans 16 residues. V shed 4 bases and J 6 bases; nucleotides not matched to a gene: 8. The CDR3 is CASSSLLGTGDEKLFF. CDR3 bases read: TGTGCCAGCAGTTCCCTCCTTGGGACAGGGGATGAAAAA.

In regard to this clone: The DNA ends 3 residues before the CDR3 does, and the rest of the CDR3 is filled in from the germline J gene. This rearrangement joins TRBV7-2 to TRBJ2-7, with TRBD1 matching over 10 bases. After removal of 5 bases from V and 5 bases from J, the junction contained 9 bases not matched to a gene. Germline V lookup: CDR1 SGHTA, CDR2 FQGNSA. This CDR3 contains 15 residues. The sequenced part of the CDR3 DNA is TGTGCCAGCAGCAATGAGATCGGGACAGGGGACGAG. Amino acids: CASSNEIGTGDE. The full CDR3 reads CASSNEIGTGDEQYF.

Comments on this clone: The read ends 3 residues before the CDR3 terminus; that terminus is restored from the germline J gene. The chain combines TRBV5-6 with TRBJ1-1, with D possibly being TRBD1 (6 bases). The germline V gene encodes CDR1 SGHDT and CDR2 YYEEEE. This CDR3 has 14 residues. Deletions cut 4 bases from V and 5 bases from J, with 15 bases between. The covered CDR3 bases are TGTGCCAGCAGCCAGTATACAGGGTGGACTGAA. It translates to CASSQYTGWTE. The complete CDR3 reads CASSQYTGWTEAFF.

About this clone: The read falls 3 residues short of the CDR3 end, and the missing part is taken from the germline J gene. This sequence joins TRBV2 and TRBJ2-6, with 7 bases matching TRBD1. In germline, CDR1 is SNHLY, CDR2 FYNNEI. Trimming removed 5 bases from V and 2 bases from J; junction bases left unmatched: 12. This CDR3 region has 18 residues. The CDR3 region is CASSLTGIRVTGANVLTF. CDR3 DNA (partial): TGTGCCAGCAGTCTGACAGGGATAAGGGTAACTGGGGCCAACGTC.

On this clone: The read is 3 residues too short to cover the CDR3 end, so that end is filled in from the germline J gene. This chain links TRBV2 with TRBJ1-2; D not certain. This CDR3 comprises 14 residues. The germline V and J ends were trimmed by 6 bases and 2 bases, with 13 bases remaining between them. Germline CDR1 is SNHLY and CDR2 is FYNNEI. The sequenced part of the CDR3 DNA is TGTGCCAGCAGAGCTCTCGCCATAAACTATGGC. Its translation: CASRALAINYG. The entire CDR3 protein is CASRALAINYGYTF.

On this clone: The read halts 3 residues ahead of the CDR3 end, with the missing end drawn from the germline J gene. The chain recombines TRBV6-1 with TRBJ1-4; the D gene is possibly TRBD1 (5 bases). CDR1 and CDR2 (germline): MNHNS, SASEGT. The CDR3 length is 14 residues. Trimming left V 2 bases short and J 8 bases short, with 12 bases between. The CDR3 sequence is CASSERQGREKLFF. The CDR3 bases that were read are TGTGCCAGCAGTGAAAGGCAGGGTAGGGAAAAA.